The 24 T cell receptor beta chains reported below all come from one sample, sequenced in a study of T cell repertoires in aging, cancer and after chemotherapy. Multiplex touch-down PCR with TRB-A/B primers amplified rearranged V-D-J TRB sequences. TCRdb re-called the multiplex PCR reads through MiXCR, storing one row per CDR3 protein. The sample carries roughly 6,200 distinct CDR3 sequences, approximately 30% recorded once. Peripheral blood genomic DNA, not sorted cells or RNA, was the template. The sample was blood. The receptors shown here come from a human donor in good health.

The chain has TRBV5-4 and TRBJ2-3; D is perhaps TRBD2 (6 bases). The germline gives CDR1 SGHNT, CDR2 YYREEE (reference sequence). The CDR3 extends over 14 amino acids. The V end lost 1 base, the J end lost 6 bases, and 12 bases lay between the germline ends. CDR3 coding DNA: TGTGCCAGCAGCTTGTCGGGGGAATCCGATACGCAGTATTTT. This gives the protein CASSLSGESDTQYF.

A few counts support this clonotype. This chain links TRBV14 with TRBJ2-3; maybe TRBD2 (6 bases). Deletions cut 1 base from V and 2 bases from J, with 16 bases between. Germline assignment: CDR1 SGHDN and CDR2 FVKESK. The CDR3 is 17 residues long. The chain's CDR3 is CASSQGKLATSTDTQYF. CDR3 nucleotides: TGTGCCAGCAGCCAAGGGAAGCTAGCGACTTCCACAGATACGCAGTATTTT.

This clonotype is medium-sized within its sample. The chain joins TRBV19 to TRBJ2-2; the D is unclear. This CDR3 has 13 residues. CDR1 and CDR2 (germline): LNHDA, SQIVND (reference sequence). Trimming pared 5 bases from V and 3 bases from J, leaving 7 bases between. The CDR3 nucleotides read TGTGCCAGTAGTGGCGAGGACACCGGGGAGCTGTTTTTT. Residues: CASSGEDTGELFF. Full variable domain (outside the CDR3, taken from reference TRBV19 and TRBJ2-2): DGGITQSPKYLFRKEGQNVTLSCEQNLNHDAMYWYRQDPGQGLRLIYYSQIVNDFQKGDIAEGYSVSREKKESFPLTVTSAQKNPTAFYLCASSGEDTGELFFGEGSRLTVL.

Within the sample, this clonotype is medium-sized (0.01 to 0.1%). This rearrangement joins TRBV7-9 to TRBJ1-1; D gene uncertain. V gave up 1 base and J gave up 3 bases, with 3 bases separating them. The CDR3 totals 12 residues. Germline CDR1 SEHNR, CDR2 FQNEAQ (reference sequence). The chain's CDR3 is CASSLGYTEAFF. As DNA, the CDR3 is TGTGCCAGCAGCTTAGGGTACACTGAAGCTTTCTTT.

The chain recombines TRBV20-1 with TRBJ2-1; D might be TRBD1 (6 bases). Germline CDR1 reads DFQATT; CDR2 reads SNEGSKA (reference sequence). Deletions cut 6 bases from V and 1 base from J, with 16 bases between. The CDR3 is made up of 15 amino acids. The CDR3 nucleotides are TGCAGTGCCCCATTAACAGGGAGTTCCTACAATGAGCAGTTCTTC. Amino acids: CSAPLTGSSYNEQFF.

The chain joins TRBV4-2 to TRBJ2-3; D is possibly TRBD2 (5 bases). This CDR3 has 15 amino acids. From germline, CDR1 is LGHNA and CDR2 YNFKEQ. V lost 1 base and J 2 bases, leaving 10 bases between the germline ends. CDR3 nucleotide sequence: TGTGCCAGCAGCCAAGGTGCGGGTACCACAGATACGCAGTATTTT. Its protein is CASSQGAGTTDTQYF.

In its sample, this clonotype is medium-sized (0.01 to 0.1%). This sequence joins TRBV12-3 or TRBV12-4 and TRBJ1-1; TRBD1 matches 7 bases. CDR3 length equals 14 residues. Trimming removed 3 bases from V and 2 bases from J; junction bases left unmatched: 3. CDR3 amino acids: CASSFQGGNTEAFF. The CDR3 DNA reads TGTGCCAGCAGTTTCCAGGGGGGCAACACTGAAGCTTTCTTT.

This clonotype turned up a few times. The CDR3 is CASGKGQENMNTEAFF. The CDR3 DNA reads as TGCGCCAGCGGGAAGGGACAGGAAAACATGAACACTGAAGCTTTCTTT. The chain employs TRBV4-1 and TRBJ1-1, with 8 bases aligning to TRBD1. CDR3 length: 16 residues. The J segment lost 0 bases and the V segment lost 8 bases, leaving 11 bases of the junction unmatched. Germline values: CDR1 MGHRA, CDR2 YSYEKL.

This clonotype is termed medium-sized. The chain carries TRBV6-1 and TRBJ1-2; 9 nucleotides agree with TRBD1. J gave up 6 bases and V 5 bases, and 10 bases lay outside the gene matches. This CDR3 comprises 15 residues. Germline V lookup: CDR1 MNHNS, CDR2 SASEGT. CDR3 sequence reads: CASSPTTGGGHGYTF. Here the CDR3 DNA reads TGTGCCAGCAGTCCTACGACAGGGGGTGGTCATGGCTACACCTTC.

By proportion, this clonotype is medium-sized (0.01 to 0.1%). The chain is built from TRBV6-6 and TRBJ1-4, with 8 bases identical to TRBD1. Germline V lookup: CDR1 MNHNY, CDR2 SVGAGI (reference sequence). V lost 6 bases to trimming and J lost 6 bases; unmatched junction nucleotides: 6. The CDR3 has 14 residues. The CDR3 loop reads CASRTDRVDEKLFF. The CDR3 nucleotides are TGTGCCAGCAGAACGGACAGGGTTGATGAAAAACTGTTTTTT.

The CDR3 sequence is CASSLVRRANEQFF. In DNA, the CDR3 is TGTGCCAGCAGCTTAGTCCGACGGGCCAATGAGCAGTTCTTC. The rearrangement joins TRBV13 to TRBJ2-1; D unclear. The CDR3 is 14 amino acids. Germline CDR1 is PRHDT and CDR2 is FYEKMQ (reference sequence). Trimming removed 1 base at V and 6 bases at J, with 10 bases between.

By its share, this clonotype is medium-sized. The CDR3 region is CAWSRGQTGELFF. CDR3 DNA: TGTGCCTGGAGCAGGGGGCAGACCGGGGAGCTGTTTTTT. This chain connects TRBV30 to TRBJ2-2; the match to TRBD1 covers 8 bases. The CDR3 length is 13 residues. Germline loops: CDR1 GTSNPN, CDR2 SVGIG (reference sequence). V lost 3 bases and J lost 5; bases outside the gene matches: 2.

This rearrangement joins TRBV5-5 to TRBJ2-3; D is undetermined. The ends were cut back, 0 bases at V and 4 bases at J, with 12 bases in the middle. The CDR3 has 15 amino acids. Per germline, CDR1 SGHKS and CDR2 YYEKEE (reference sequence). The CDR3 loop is CASSLGQTSPDTQYF. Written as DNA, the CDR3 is TGTGCCAGCAGCTTGGGACAAACGTCCCCAGATACGCAGTATTTT.

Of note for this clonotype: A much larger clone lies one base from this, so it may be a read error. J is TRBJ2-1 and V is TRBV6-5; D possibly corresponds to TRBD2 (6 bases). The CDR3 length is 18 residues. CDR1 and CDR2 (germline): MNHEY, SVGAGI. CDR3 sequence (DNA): TGCGCCAATCCTCCGGCTAGCGATTGCTCAGTCCAAGACAATGAGCAGTTCTTC. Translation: CANPPASDCSVQDNEQFF.

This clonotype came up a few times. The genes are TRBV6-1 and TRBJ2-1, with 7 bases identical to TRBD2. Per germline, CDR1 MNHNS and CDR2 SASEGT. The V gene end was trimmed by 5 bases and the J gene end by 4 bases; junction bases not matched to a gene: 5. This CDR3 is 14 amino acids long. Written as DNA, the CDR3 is TGTGCCAGCAGTAGGGCGGGACTATACAATGAGCAGTTCTTC. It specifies CASSRAGLYNEQFF.

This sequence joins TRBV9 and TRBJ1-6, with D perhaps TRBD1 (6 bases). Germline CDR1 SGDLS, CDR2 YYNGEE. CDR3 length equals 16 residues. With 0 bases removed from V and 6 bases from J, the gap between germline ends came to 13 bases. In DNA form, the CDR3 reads TGTGCCAGCAGCGTAGACGGAGGGGGTGGTAATTCACCCCTCCACTTT. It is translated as CASSVDGGGGNSPLHF.

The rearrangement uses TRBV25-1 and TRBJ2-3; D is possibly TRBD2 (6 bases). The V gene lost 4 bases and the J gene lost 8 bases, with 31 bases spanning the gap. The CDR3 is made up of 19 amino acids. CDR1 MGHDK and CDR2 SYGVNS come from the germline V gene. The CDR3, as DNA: TGTGCCAGCAGTGCCATCGTCGGGTCGGGAGTTTATCCGTTTGGTACGCAGTATTTT. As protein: CASSAIVGSGVYPFGTQYF. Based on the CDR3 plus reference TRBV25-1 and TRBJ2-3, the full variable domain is EADIYQTPRYLVIGTGKKITLECSQTMGHDKMYWYQQDPGMELHLIHYSYGVNSTEKGDLSSESTVSRIRTEHFPLTLESARPSHTSQYLCASSAIVGSGVYPFGTQYFGPGTRLTVL.

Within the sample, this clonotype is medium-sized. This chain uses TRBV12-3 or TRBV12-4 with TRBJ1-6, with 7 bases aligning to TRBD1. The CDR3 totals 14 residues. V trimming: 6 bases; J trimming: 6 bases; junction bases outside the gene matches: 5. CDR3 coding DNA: TGTGCCAGCAGCCCCGGGACAGTTAATTCACCCCTCCACTTT. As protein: CASSPGTVNSPLHF.

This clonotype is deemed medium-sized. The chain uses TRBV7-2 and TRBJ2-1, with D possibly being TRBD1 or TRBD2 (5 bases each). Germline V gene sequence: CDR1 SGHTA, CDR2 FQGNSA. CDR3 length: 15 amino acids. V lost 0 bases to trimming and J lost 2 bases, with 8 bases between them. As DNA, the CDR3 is TGTGCCAGCAGCTTAGCCGGGGCGACCTACAATGAGCAGTTCTTC. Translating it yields CASSLAGATYNEQFF.

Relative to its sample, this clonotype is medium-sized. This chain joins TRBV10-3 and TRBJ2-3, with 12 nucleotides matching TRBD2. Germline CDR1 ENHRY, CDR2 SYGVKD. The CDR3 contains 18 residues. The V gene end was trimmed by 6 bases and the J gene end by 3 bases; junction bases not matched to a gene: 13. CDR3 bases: TGTGCCATCAGAGTTACAACCGGGACTAGCGGGTCGACAGATACGCAGTATTTT. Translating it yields CAIRVTTGTSGSTDTQYF.

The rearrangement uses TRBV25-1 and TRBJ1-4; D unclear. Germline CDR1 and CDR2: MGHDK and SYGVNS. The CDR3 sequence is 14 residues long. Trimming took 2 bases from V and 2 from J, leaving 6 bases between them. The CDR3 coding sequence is TGTGCCAGCAGTGAAGGGTCTACTAATGAAAAACTGTTTTTT. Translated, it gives CASSEGSTNEKLFF.

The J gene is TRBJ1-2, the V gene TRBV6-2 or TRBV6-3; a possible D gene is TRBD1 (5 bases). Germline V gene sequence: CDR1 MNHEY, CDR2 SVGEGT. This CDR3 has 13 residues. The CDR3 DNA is TGTGTTATCACTACGGACACAAACTATGGCTACACCTTC. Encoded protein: CVITTDTNYGYTF.

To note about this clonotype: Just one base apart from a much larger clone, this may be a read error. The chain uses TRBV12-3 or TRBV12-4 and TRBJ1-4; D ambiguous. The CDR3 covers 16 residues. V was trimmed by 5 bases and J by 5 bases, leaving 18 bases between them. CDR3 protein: CASSPQLEGYNEKLFF. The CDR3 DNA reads TGTGCCAGCAGTCCTCAGCTGGAGGGCTACAATGAAAAACTGTTTTTT.

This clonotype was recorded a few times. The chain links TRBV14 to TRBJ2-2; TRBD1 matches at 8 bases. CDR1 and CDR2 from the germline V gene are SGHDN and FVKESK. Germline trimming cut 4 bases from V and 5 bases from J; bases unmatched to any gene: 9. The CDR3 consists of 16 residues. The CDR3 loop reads CASSLLQGARTGELFF. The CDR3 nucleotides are TGTGCCAGCAGCCTACTGCAGGGGGCGCGAACCGGGGAGCTGTTTTTT.